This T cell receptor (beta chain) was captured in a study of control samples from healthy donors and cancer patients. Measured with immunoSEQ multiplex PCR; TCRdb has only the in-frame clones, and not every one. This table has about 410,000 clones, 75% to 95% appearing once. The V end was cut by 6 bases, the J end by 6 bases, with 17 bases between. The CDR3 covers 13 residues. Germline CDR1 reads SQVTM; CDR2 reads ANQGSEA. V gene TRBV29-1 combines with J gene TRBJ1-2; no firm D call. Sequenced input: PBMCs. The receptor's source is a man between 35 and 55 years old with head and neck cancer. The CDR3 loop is CSVDAGSSDGYTF. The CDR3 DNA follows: TGCAGCGTGGATGCCGGGTCTTCGGATGGCTACACCTTC.